These 10 T cell receptor beta chains came from one sample sequenced in a study of T cells in localized non-small cell lung cancer. Generated by immunoSEQ multiplex PCR, the TCRdb table keeps only in-frame clones and is missing some. The sample has tens of thousands of clones; about 80% are singletons. The source material was peripheral blood, sampled before any cancer treatment. These receptors came from a female donor aged 60 or older with stage II squamous cell lung carcinoma.

This chain connects TRBV29-1 to TRBJ2-7; TRBD1 matches 8 bases. The CDR3 is 14 amino acids. With V trimmed by 5 bases and J by 0 bases, 6 bases remained unmatched. Germline V CDR1 and CDR2: SQVTM, ANQGSEA. The chain's CDR3 is CSVSGTGSSYEQYF. CDR3 bases: TGCAGCGTTTCCGGGACAGGTAGCTCCTACGAGCAGTACTTC.

The V call is TRBV27, the J call TRBJ1-6, with D maybe TRBD1 (5 bases). The CDR3 is 12 residues long. The germline V and J ends were trimmed by 6 bases and 8 bases, with 8 bases remaining between them. Germline values: CDR1 MNHEY, CDR2 SMNVEV (reference sequence). CDR3 amino acids: CASRDTYSPLHF. In DNA form, the CDR3 reads TGTGCCAGCAGGGACACTTATTCACCCCTCCACTTT.

The rearrangement uses TRBV7-2 and TRBJ2-2; TRBD2 matches at 9 bases. The CDR3 contains 16 residues. Germline lookup yields CDR1 SGHTA and CDR2 FQGNSA. Trimming took 7 bases from V and 6 from J; bases not matched to a gene: 12. This CDR3 is CASTRGGVRSAGELFF. Here the CDR3 DNA reads TGTGCCAGCACCCGCGGGGGGGTGCGATCGGCCGGGGAGCTGTTTTTT.

The chain is built from TRBV20-1 and TRBJ2-7; unclear D gene. Germline assignment: CDR1 DFQATT and CDR2 SNEGSKA (reference sequence). V lost 3 bases and J lost 0, with 3 bases in between. The CDR3 has 11 residues. The CDR3, as DNA: TGCAGTGCTAGTATCTCCTACGAGCAGTACTTC. Amino acid sequence: CSASISYEQYF.

The chain carries TRBV29-1 and TRBJ2-3; either TRBD1 or TRBD2 may fit D (5 bases each). Trimming stripped 6 bases from V and 0 bases from J, with 16 bases between. The germline V gene encodes CDR1 SQVTM and CDR2 ANQGSEA. This CDR3 region has 15 residues. The CDR3: CSVRDPRPSTDTQYF. The CDR3 DNA sequence: TGCAGCGTCCGGGACCCGCGCCCTAGCACAGATACGCAGTATTTT.

V gene TRBV19 combines with J gene TRBJ2-2; 11 positions agree with TRBD1. V lost 5 bases and J lost 4; bases outside the gene matches: 3. The CDR3 sequence is 15 residues long. The germline V gene encodes CDR1 LNHDA and CDR2 SQIVND (reference sequence). The CDR3 sequence is CASSPGTGGTGELFF. The CDR3 nucleotides are TGTGCCAGTAGTCCCGGGACAGGGGGCACCGGGGAGCTGTTTTTT.

The V call is TRBV27, the J call TRBJ2-3; possible D gene TRBD2, 6 bases. Trimming took 8 bases from V and 9 from J, leaving 24 bases between them. The germline CDR1 and CDR2 sequences are MNHEY and SMNVEV (reference sequence). CDR3 length: 15 residues. The CDR3 loop is CASVRAHQGLVTQYF. DNA for the CDR3: TGTGCCAGCGTCAGGGCCCACCAGGGACTCGTAACGCAGTATTTT.

This clone has just one count. The chain recombines TRBV12-5 with TRBJ1-2; D is unclear. Germline V CDR1 and CDR2: LGHNT, FRNRAP. The CDR3 is made up of 14 amino acids. Trimming left V 7 bases short and J 2 bases short, with 14 bases between. The CDR3 DNA reads as TGTGCTAGTGCCCCGGGCCCGGCCAACTATGGCTACACCTTC. It translates to CASAPGPANYGYTF.

V gene TRBV5-4 combines with J gene TRBJ2-4; 9 bases agree with TRBD1. The CDR3 has 13 residues. CDR1 and CDR2 (germline): SGHNT, YYREEE (reference sequence). Trimming cost V 7 bases and J 4 bases; bases outside gene matches: 3. CDR3 sequence reads: CASLDRGKNIQYF. For the CDR3, the DNA is TGTGCCAGCCTGGACAGGGGTAAAAACATTCAGTACTTC.

This clone was counted a few times. The chain employs TRBV7-6 and TRBJ1-1, with D unclear. Germline V gene data show CDR1 as SGHVS and CDR2 as FNYEAQ. With 1 base removed from V and 1 base from J, the gap between germline ends came to 10 bases. The CDR3 covers 15 residues. The CDR3 bases are TGTGCCAGCAGCTTAGATCCAGGCTGGAACACTGAAGCTTTCTTT. Protein: CASSLDPGWNTEAFF.